One and the same sample provided the 15 T cell receptor beta chains below, sequenced in a study of cytomegalovirus exposure and HLA in healthy donors. The PCR employed 60 Vbeta primers together with 13 Jbeta primers. Clones were sequenced by immunoSEQ multiplex PCR, and TCRdb holds only the in-frame ones, with some missing. The data hold 90,000 to 150,000 clones, with 73% observed a single time. Sequenced material: PBMCs. Receptors were obtained from a middle-aged woman in good health and CMV-seronegative.

This clone was recorded once. The V and J genes are TRBV7-2 and TRBJ2-1, with 15 positions matching TRBD2. V shed 3 bases and J 6 bases; nucleotides not matched to a gene: 12. In germline, CDR1 is SGHTA, CDR2 FQGNSA. This CDR3 has 19 amino acids. DNA of the CDR3: TGTGCCAGCAGCTTCACCGGACTAGCGGGAGGGTCACGCCGCAATGAGCAGTTCTTC. It specifies CASSFTGLAGGSRRNEQFF. Supplemented by reference TRBV7-2 and TRBJ2-1, the full variable domain reads GAGVSQSPSNKVTEKGKDVELRCDPISGHTALYWYRQSLGQGLEFLIYFQGNSAPDKSGLPSDRFSAERTGGSVSTLTIQRTQQEDSAVYLCASSFTGLAGGSRRNEQFFGPGTRLTVL.

V and J are TRBV28 and TRBJ1-5, with D unresolved. The CDR3 has 13 residues. The V gene's germline CDR1 is MDHEN and CDR2 SYDVKM. Trimming shortened V by 7 bases and J by 0 bases, and 7 bases separated the two germline ends. The CDR3 protein is CASNGDSNQPQHF. The CDR3, as DNA: TGTGCCAGCAATGGAGATAGCAATCAGCCCCAGCATTTT.

The chain employs TRBV4-3 and TRBJ2-7; a weak D match, TRBD2 (6 bases). This CDR3 spans 17 amino acids. Trimming removed 0 bases at V and 1 base at J, with 16 bases between. Looked up from germline, CDR1 is LGHNA and CDR2 is YSLEER. The CDR3 DNA sequence: TGCGCCAGCAGCCAAGATATTAGGGAGGTTCTATCCTACGAGCAGTACTTC. Translating it yields CASSQDIREVLSYEQYF.

The CDR3 DNA follows: TGTGCCATCAGGCTGGGGACAGGGGGAAAGGGCTACACCTTC. Translated, it gives CAIRLGTGGKGYTF. J is TRBJ1-2 and V is TRBV10-3, with 11 bases identical to TRBD1. Trimming took 6 bases from V and 8 from J; bases not matched to a gene: 8. There are 14 residues in the CDR3. Germline CDR1 and CDR2: ENHRY and SYGVKD.

The rearrangement links TRBV21-1 to TRBJ1-5; the table gives TRBD1 as D, unverified against the DNA. TRBV21-1 is a pseudogene locus. This CDR3 spans 17 amino acids. The CDR3 bases are TGTGCCAGCAGCAAAGAGCGCAGGGTGGGTAGCAATCAGCCCCAGCATTTT. It encodes CASSKERRVGSNQPQHF.

The chain recombines TRBV7-2 with TRBJ1-2; maybe TRBD1 (5 bases). The CDR3 loop spans 13 amino acids. Between the trimmed V and J ends, which lost 4 bases and 5 bases, there was a span of 11 bases. The germline V gene encodes CDR1 SGHTA and CDR2 FQGNSA. CDR3 sequence reads: CASSYGGVYGYTF. For the CDR3, the DNA is TGTGCCAGCAGCTATGGGGGGGTTTATGGCTACACCTTC.

The J gene is TRBJ2-7, the V gene TRBV5-1; tentatively, D is TRBD2 (6 bases). The CDR3 contains 14 residues. V lost 4 bases, J lost 0 bases, and 11 bases lay in between. Germline V CDR1 and CDR2: SGHRS, YFSETQ. DNA of the CDR3: TGCGCCAGCAGCCCCAGCGGGTACTCCTACGAGCAGTACTTC. Its protein is CASSPSGYSYEQYF.

The chain couples TRBV4-1 to TRBJ2-2; tentative D call: TRBD1 (7 bases). The length of the CDR3 is 17 residues. Trimming pared 1 base from V and 0 bases from J, leaving 12 bases between. Germline V lookup: CDR1 MGHRA, CDR2 YSYEKL. CDR3 sequence reads: CASSQVRDSANTGELFF. DNA of the CDR3: TGCGCCAGCAGCCAAGTGCGGGACAGTGCGAACACCGGGGAGCTGTTTTTT.

This rearrangement joins TRBV30 to TRBJ2-1; D is possibly TRBD2 (5 bases). CDR1 and CDR2 from the germline V gene are GTSNPN and SVGIG (reference sequence). This CDR3 spans 15 amino acids. V was shortened by 3 bases and J by 0 bases, with 12 bases between the two germline ends. CDR3 region: CAWSWGGSSYNEQFF. CDR3 sequence (DNA): TGTGCCTGGAGCTGGGGTGGGAGCTCCTACAATGAGCAGTTCTTC. Full variable domain (rest looked up from reference TRBV30 and TRBJ2-1): SQTIHQWPATLVQPVGSPLSLECTVEGTSNPNLYWYRQAAGRGLQLLFYSVGIGQISSEVPQNLSASRPQDRQFILSSKKLLLSDSGFYLCAWSWGGSSYNEQFFGPGTRLTVL.

This clone was seen just once. At one end the junction does not follow the germline gene, possibly because of a read error. V and J are TRBV7-9 and TRBJ2-6, with D unresolved. The germline CDR1 and CDR2 sequences are SEHNR and FQNEAQ (reference sequence). The CDR3 has 17 residues. The CDR3 DNA sequence: TGTTCCAGCAGCTTAGGCGCCTTTAGCTCTGGGGCCAACGTCCTGACTTTC. Its protein product is CSSSLGAFSSGANVLTF.

V and J are TRBV5-5 and TRBJ1-2, with D hard to call. V was clipped by 3 bases and J by 10 bases, with 19 bases between them. Germline V gene sequence: CDR1 SGHKS, CDR2 YYEKEE (reference sequence). CDR3 length equals 14 residues. Here the CDR3 reads CASSSSGVLRFYTF. Here the CDR3 DNA reads TGTGCCAGCAGCTCCTCCGGGGTTTTAAGATTCTACACCTTC.

The V and J genes are TRBV7-9 and TRBJ2-2; TRBD2 agrees at 10 bases. The CDR3 is 16 amino acids. The junction had 4 bases not matched to a gene; V was cut back by 5 bases and J by 1 base. In germline, CDR1 is SEHNR, CDR2 FQNEAQ (reference sequence). CDR3 in DNA: TGTGCCAGCAGCCAAAGACTAGCGGGGAACACCGGGGAGCTGTTTTTT. This translates into CASSQRLAGNTGELFF.

The rearrangement joins TRBV9 to TRBJ2-7; 7 nucleotides agree with TRBD2. J was trimmed by 3 bases and V by 7 bases; bases with no gene match: 7. This CDR3 region has 13 residues. Germline values: CDR1 SGDLS, CDR2 YYNGEE. CDR3 sequence: CASGLGGNYEQYF. CDR3 bases: TGTGCCAGCGGCCTGGGGGGGAACTACGAGCAGTACTTC.

The chain recombines TRBV7-3 with TRBJ2-5, with 9 bases fitting TRBD2. Per the germline V gene, CDR1 is SGHTA and CDR2 is FQGTGA. The CDR3 is made up of 16 amino acids. Germline trimming cut 2 bases from V and 5 bases from J; bases unmatched to any gene: 9. The CDR3 DNA sequence: TGTGCCAGCAGCTTATCGGTAGCGGGGGCCCAGGAGACCCAGTACTTC. Residues: CASSLSVAGAQETQYF.

As to this clone: Sequence at one end of the junction differs from germline and may be a read error. This chain joins TRBV7-9 and TRBJ2-7; 11 bases agree with TRBD1. Germline loops: CDR1 SEHNR, CDR2 FQNEAQ (reference sequence). There are 13 residues in the CDR3. CDR3 coding DNA: TGTTCCAGCAGCGGCGGGACAGGGGGCGAGCAGTACTTC. This codes for CSSSGGTGGEQYF.